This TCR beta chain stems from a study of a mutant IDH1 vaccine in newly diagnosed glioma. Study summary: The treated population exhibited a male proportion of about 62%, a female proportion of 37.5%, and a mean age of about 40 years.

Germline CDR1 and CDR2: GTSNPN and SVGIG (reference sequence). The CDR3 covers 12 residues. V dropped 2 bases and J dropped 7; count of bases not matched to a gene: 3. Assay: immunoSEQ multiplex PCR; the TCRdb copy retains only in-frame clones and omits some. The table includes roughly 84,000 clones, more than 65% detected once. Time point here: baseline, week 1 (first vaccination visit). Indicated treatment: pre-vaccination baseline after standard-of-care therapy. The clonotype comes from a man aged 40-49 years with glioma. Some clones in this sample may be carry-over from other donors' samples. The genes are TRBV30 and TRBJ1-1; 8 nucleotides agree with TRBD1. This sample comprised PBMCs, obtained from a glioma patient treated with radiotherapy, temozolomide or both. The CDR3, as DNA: TGTGCCTGGAGTAGGACAGGGAATGAAGCTTTCTTT. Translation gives CAWSRTGNEAFF.